These 3 T cell receptor beta chains originate from one sample sequenced in a study of cytotoxic CD8 clonotypes in ibrutinib-treated CLL. Data came from immunoSEQ multiplex PCR; TCRdb stores just in-frame clones and leaves some out. Of some 160,000 clones detected, 81% appear once; the ten largest clones hold approximately 2%. This sample comprised PBMCs, obtained after 12 months of ibrutinib treatment. The source is a human donor with chronic lymphocytic leukemia.

This clone was seen a single time. CDR3 sequence (DNA): TGTGCCAGCAGCTCGACTAGTTTACCAGATACGCAGTATTTT. This translates into CASSSTSLPDTQYF. The chain has TRBV5-4 and TRBJ2-3, with D tentatively TRBD2 (6 bases). The V and J ends lost 3 bases and 4 bases respectively, with 12 bases between them. The CDR3 contains 14 residues. CDR1 is SGHNT and CDR2 is YYREEE in the germline V gene (reference sequence).

The sample holds one count of this clone. The chain couples TRBV4-2 to TRBJ1-2; D unclear. V lost 4 bases to trimming and J lost 0 bases, with 12 bases between them. Germline V lookup: CDR1 LGHNA, CDR2 YNFKEQ. The CDR3 consists of 15 residues. The CDR3 bases are TGTGCCAGCAGCCCTAGAGGGTCTTCTAACTATGGCTACACCTTC. Protein product: CASSPRGSSNYGYTF.

This clone was detected a few times. The genes are TRBV7-9 and TRBJ2-5; 9 bases agree with TRBD1. The V and J ends lost 5 bases and 5 bases, in that order; junction bases with no gene match: 3. The CDR3 extends over 13 amino acids. Germline values: CDR1 SEHNR, CDR2 FQNEAQ (reference sequence). The CDR3 DNA reads TGTGCCAGCAGCACAGGGGGCTGGGAGACCCAGTACTTC. It encodes CASSTGGWETQYF.